These 13 T cell receptor beta chains were sequenced from one sample in a study of response to subunit inactivated influenza vaccine. TCRdb used MiXCR to reprocess the RT-PCR reads, holding one entry per CDR3 protein. The sample yields about 500,000 distinct CDR3 sequences, approximately 15% seen once. Sequences were derived from CD4+ T cells sorted from PBMCs, sampled 23 months after vaccination. Receptors originate from a man aged 50-75 years who received an inactivated influenza vaccine.

There are a few counts of this clonotype. J is TRBJ2-1 and V is TRBV4-3, with D tentatively TRBD1 or TRBD2 (5 bases each). Trimming removed 0 bases at V and 9 bases at J, with 12 bases between. This CDR3 region has 14 residues. The germline V gene encodes CDR1 LGHNA and CDR2 YSLEER. CDR3 coding DNA: TGCGCCAGCAGCCAAGATCCGGGGCCTGGTGAGCAGTTCTTC. Encoded protein: CASSQDPGPGEQFF.

The CDR3 coding sequence is TGCAGTGCTTCACAGGGGGCGCGGAGTACTGAAGCTTTCTTT. This sequence encodes CSASQGARSTEAFF. The chain uses TRBV20-1 and TRBJ1-1; 9 bases are a match to TRBD1. CDR3 length equals 14 residues. The V and J ends lost 5 bases and 5 bases, in that order; junction bases with no gene match: 9. The germline CDR1 and CDR2 sequences are DFQATT and SNEGSKA (reference sequence).

The table lists this clonotype with a few counts. This sequence joins TRBV6-2 or TRBV6-3 and TRBJ2-1; 8 bases align to TRBD2. Trimming removed 6 bases from V and 1 base from J; junction bases left unmatched: 14. The length of the CDR3 is 18 residues. Per germline, CDR1 MNHEY and CDR2 SVGEGT. The CDR3 nucleotides read TGTGCCAGCAGCCACGACCGGCGGGAGGAACTATCCTACAATGAGCAGTTCTTC. As protein: CASSHDRREELSYNEQFF.

Only a few counts were recorded for this clonotype. The chain recombines TRBV9 with TRBJ1-1; D gene unclear. The CDR3 is 14 amino acids. Germline lookup yields CDR1 SGDLS and CDR2 YYNGEE. With 0 bases removed from V and 0 bases from J, the gap between germline ends came to 6 bases. Here the CDR3 DNA reads TGTGCCAGCAGCGTAGCAGATATGAACACTGAAGCTTTCTTT. Protein product: CASSVADMNTEAFF.

This clonotype was recorded a few times. The chain joins TRBV7-8 to TRBJ2-5; TRBD1 might be the D (6 bases). Trimming stripped 5 bases from V and 3 bases from J, with 25 bases between. The CDR3 contains 18 residues. Germline values: CDR1 SGHVS, CDR2 FQNEAQ. The CDR3 loop is CASSRRPSLGALKETQYF. DNA of the CDR3: TGTGCCAGCAGCCGCCGCCCCTCGCTGGGGGCATTAAAAGAGACCCAGTACTTC.

This clonotype appeared a few times. This sequence joins TRBV25-1 and TRBJ2-3, with TRBD2 as a possible D gene (7 bases). Trimming shortened V by 2 bases and J by 5 bases, and 11 bases separated the two germline ends. Germline CDR1 and CDR2: MGHDK and SYGVNS. The length of the CDR3 is 14 residues. The chain's CDR3 is CASSEGGAIDTQYF. The DNA of the CDR3 is TGTGCCAGCAGTGAAGGGGGGGCCATAGATACGCAGTATTTT.

This chain uses TRBV12-3 or TRBV12-4 with TRBJ2-3; the D gene is possibly TRBD1 (5 bases). Deletions cut 4 bases from V and 5 bases from J, with 13 bases between. The CDR3 totals 14 residues. The CDR3 reads CASSWAGKVDTQYF. CDR3 in DNA: TGTGCCAGCAGTTGGGCAGGGAAAGTAGATACGCAGTATTTT.

This clonotype was observed at least ten times. The chain recombines TRBV9 with TRBJ2-5, with D unclear. The CDR3 sequence is 13 residues long. Germline assignment: CDR1 SGDLS and CDR2 YYNGEE. V was cut by 0 bases and J by 1 base, with 4 bases left in between. Written as DNA, the CDR3 is TGTGCCAGCAGCGTAGGACTCCAAGAGACCCAGTACTTC. Its protein is CASSVGLQETQYF.

This clonotype was recorded a few times. The V gene is TRBV30, the J gene TRBJ2-5; D gene unclear. Deletions cut 0 bases from V and 1 base from J, with 9 bases between. The CDR3 loop spans 14 amino acids. CDR1 and CDR2 from the germline V gene are GTSNPN and SVGIG (reference sequence). This CDR3 is CAWSVRPGQETQYF. CDR3 coding DNA: TGTGCCTGGAGTGTACGACCGGGCCAAGAGACCCAGTACTTC.

This clonotype was observed a handful of times. The gene calls are TRBV19 and TRBJ1-4; D unresolved. The germline gives CDR1 LNHDA, CDR2 SQIVND (reference sequence). This CDR3 region has 15 residues. V lost 7 bases and J 3 bases, leaving 15 bases between the germline ends. The CDR3 protein is CASNPNSGANEKLFF. The CDR3 DNA reads as TGTGCCAGTAATCCGAACAGCGGTGCTAATGAAAAACTGTTTTTT.

In its sample, this clonotype was seen a few times. The genes are TRBV11-2 and TRBJ2-3; 9 bases fit TRBD1. The CDR3 is 16 amino acids. From germline, CDR1 is SGHAT and CDR2 FQNNGV. V lost 8 bases and J lost 3; bases outside the gene matches: 12. The CDR3 loop reads CASGPVNRGLTDTQYF. The CDR3 coding sequence is TGTGCCAGCGGGCCAGTTAACAGGGGGCTTACAGATACGCAGTATTTT.

In regard to this clonotype: The junction and the germline gene differ at one end; a read error may be behind it. The V and J genes are TRBV28 and TRBJ1-5; TRBD1 agrees at 7 bases. The CDR3 has 15 residues. Germline V gene data show CDR1 as MDHEN and CDR2 as SYDVKM. The CDR3 DNA reads as TGTGCCAGCAGCCTAGGGACAGCGGGGATTCAGCTCCAGCATTTT. Translation gives CASSLGTAGIQLQHF.

This clonotype was detected only a few times. This chain joins TRBV30 and TRBJ2-1; TRBD1 or TRBD2 may be the D gene (5 bases each). V dropped 4 bases and J dropped 2 bases, with 9 bases sitting between them. Germline CDR1 GTSNPN, CDR2 SVGIG (reference sequence). This CDR3 is 13 amino acids long. CDR3 sequence (DNA): TGTGCCTGGAACCGGGACCCCTACAATGAGCAGTTCTTC. This gives the protein CAWNRDPYNEQFF.